This TCR beta chain was sequenced in a study of blood T cell repertoires in COVID-19. Per the germline V gene, CDR1 is MNHEY and CDR2 is SMNVEV (reference sequence). V was pared by 7 bases and J by 2 bases, with 21 bases between. The CDR3 loop spans 18 amino acids. This clone was counted only a few times. Participant age was roughly 18 to 89 years, and participants resided in roughly 24 US areas. Original analysis: From reference gene primer amplification, estimates of nucleated cell counts were derived. Profiled with immunoSEQ multiplex PCR; TCRdb holds only in-frame clones, not every one. The DNA was the basis for D and trimming; V, J and clone size are from that table. The sample has fewer than 350,000 clones, about 86% seen once.

The sequenced material came from PBMCs or T cells enriched from blood (not recorded which). This TCR came from a woman aged 35 to 49 with acute COVID-19. The chain uses TRBV27 and TRBJ2-6, with D possibly being TRBD2 (6 bases). CDR3 coding DNA: TGTGCCAGCACCCCCGCCCCGCCAGGGACTCCTGGGGCCAACGTCCTGACTTTC. Translated, it gives CASTPAPPGTPGANVLTF.